Below, one T cell receptor (beta chain) is given with its context. This sample is part of a study of graft-versus-host responses after intestinal transplantation. Study-wide background: Grafts were multivisceral, liver-intestinal, or isolated intestinal. Following induction with anti-thymocyte globulin, all recipients were given tacrolimus and steroids for about 3 years. Study-wide points: Recipient bone marrow held GvH clones, some seen earlier in ileum or blood. HvG clone declines early post-transplant were associated with peak circulating GvH levels.

The CDR3 sequence is 14 residues long. With 4 bases removed from V and 1 base from J, the gap between germline ends came to 11 bases. TCRdb keeps only in-frame clones here, not all; method: immunoSEQ multiplex PCR. The data contain 11,000 to 15,000 clones, around two fifths of them singletons. Plating combined some 200,000 CFSE-labeled responder cells with some 200,000 irradiated, violet-dye-labeled stimulator cells. The genes are TRBV5-3 and TRBJ2-5, with a weak D call TRBD2 (6 bases). TRBV5-3 is known as an ORF, though its function is uncertain. This receptor was taken from a human patient who received an intestinal transplant. Sequencing used alloreactive CD8+ T cells from a mixed lymphocyte reaction culture, obtained before intestinal transplant. Described subset: CFSE-low proliferating T cells sorted from roughly 6-day pre-transplant mixed lymphocyte reaction (GvH or HvG direction). CDR3 in DNA: TGTGCCAGAAGCGTAATAGCGGCCCAAGAGACCCAGTACTTC. This encodes CARSVIAAQETQYF.